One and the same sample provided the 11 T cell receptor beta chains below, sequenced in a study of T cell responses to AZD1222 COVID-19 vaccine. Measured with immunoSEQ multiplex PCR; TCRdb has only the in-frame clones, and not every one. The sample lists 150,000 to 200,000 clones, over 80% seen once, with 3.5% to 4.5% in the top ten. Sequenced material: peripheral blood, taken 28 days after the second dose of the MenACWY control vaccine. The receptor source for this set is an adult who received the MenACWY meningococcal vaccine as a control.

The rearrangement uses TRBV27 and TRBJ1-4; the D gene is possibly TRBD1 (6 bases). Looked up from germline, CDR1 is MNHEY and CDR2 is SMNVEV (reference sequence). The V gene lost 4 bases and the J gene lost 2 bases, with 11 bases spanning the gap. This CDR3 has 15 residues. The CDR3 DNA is TGTGCCAGCAGTTCCCACAGGGCGACTAATGAAAAACTGTTTTTT. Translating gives CASSSHRATNEKLFF.

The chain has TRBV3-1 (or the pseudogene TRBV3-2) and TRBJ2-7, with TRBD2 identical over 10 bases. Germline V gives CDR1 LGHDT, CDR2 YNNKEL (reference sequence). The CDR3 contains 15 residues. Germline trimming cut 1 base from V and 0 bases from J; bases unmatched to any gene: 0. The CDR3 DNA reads TGTGCCAGCAGCCAAGCTAGCGGGAGCTCCTACGAGCAGTACTTC. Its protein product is CASSQASGSSYEQYF.

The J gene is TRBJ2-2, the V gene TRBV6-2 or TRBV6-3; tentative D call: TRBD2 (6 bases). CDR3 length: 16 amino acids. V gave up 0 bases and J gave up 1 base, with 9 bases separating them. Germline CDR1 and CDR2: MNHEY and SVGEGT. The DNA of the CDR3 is TGTGCCAGCAGTTACTCATCGCGGGAGAACACCGGGGAGCTGTTTTTT. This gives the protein CASSYSSRENTGELFF.

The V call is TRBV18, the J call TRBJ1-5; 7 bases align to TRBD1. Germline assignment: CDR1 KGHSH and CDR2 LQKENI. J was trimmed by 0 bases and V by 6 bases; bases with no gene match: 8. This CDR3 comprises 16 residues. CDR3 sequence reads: CASSTGTADSNQPQHF. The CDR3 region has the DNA TGTGCCAGCTCTACCGGGACAGCGGATAGCAATCAGCCCCAGCATTTT.

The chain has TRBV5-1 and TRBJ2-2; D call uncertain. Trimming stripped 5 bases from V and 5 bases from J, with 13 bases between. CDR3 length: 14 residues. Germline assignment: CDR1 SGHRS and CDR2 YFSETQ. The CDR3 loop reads CASRIQLPTGELFF. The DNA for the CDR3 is TGCGCCAGCAGAATACAACTACCAACCGGGGAGCTGTTTTTT.

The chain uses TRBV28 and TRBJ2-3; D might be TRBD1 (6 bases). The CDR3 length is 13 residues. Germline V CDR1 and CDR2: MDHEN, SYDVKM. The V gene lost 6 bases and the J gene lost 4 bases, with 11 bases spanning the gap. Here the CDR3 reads CASSPGQPDTQYF. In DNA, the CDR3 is TGTGCCAGCAGCCCCGGACAGCCAGATACGCAGTATTTT.

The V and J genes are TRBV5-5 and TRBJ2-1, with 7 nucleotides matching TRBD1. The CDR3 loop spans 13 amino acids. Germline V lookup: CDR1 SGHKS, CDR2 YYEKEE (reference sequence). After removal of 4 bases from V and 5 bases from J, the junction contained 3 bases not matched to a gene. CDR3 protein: CASSRQGDNEQFF. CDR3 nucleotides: TGTGCCAGCAGCCGGCAGGGGGACAATGAGCAGTTCTTC.

CDR3 in amino acids: CASSLLGQGAGAGETQYF. The CDR3 DNA is TGCGCCAGCAGCTTGCTGGGACAGGGGGCAGGGGCGGGAGAGACCCAGTACTTC. The rearrangement uses TRBV5-1 and TRBJ2-5; TRBD1 matches at 12 bases. Germline V gives CDR1 SGHRS, CDR2 YFSETQ. V was pared by 1 base and J by 4 bases, with 11 bases of the junction left unmatched. This CDR3 comprises 18 residues.

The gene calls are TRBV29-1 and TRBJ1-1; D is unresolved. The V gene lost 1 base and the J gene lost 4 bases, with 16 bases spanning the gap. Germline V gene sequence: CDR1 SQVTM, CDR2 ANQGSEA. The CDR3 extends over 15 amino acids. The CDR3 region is CSVEVGPSAGTEAFF. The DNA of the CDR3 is TGCAGCGTTGAAGTCGGACCCTCGGCGGGCACTGAAGCTTTCTTT.

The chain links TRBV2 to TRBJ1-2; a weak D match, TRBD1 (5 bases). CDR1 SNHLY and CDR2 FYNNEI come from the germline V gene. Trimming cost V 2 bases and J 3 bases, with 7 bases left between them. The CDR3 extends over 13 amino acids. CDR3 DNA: TGTGCCAGCAGTGAACAGGGTTACTATGGCTACACCTTC. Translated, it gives CASSEQGYYGYTF.

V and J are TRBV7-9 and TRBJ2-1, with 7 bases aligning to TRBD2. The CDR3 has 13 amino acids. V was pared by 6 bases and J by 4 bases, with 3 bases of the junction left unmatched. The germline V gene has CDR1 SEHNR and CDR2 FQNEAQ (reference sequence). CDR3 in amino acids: CASRAGGYNEQFF. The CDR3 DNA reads TGTGCCAGCAGGGCCGGGGGGTACAATGAGCAGTTCTTC.